This T cell receptor beta chain appears in the sequencing data of a study of cytomegalovirus exposure and HLA in healthy donors. Study overall: The same platform was used for the 130 or so validation repertoires and the approximately 670 first-cohort repertoires, a later analysis reported. Overall study findings and caveats: The study labeled approximately 150 TCR beta chains cytomegalovirus-associated. Most observed TCR sequences were rare, whereas some public TCRs were detected in many donors. A few CMV-associated chains proved CMV antigen-specific in vitro.

Germline V gives CDR1 SNHLY, CDR2 FYNNEI. This CDR3 spans 13 amino acids. V lost 4 bases, J lost 3 bases, and 9 bases lay in between. The protocol was immunoSEQ multiplex PCR, while the TCRdb copy is restricted to in-frame clones and leaves out a portion. The profile shows 200,000 to 300,000 clones, 87% of them singletons. To note about this clone: Antigen specificity is unknown.

The V and J genes are TRBV2 and TRBJ1-2, with D hard to call. This receptor was taken from a man aged 18 to 30 in good health and CMV-seronegative. Sequenced material: PBMCs. CDR3 loop: CASSVTPDYGYTF. The CDR3 DNA follows: TGTGCCAGCAGTGTCACCCCAGACTATGGCTACACCTTC.